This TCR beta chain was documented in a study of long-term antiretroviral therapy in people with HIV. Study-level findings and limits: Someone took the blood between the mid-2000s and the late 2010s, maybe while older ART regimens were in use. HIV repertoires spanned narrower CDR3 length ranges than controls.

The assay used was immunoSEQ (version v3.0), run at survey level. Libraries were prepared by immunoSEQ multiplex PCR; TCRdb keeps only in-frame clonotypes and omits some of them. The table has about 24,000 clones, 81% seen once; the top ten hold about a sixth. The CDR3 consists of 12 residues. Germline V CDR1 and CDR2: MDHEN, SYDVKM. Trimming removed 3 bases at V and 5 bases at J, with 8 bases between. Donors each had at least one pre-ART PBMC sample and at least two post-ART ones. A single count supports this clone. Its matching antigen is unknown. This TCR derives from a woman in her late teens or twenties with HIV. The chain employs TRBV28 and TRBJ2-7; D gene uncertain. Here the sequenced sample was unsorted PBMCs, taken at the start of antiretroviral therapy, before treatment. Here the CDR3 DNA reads TGTGCCAGCAGTTTGAAGGGCCACGAGCAGTACTTC. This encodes CASSLKGHEQYF.